These T cell receptor beta chains were read from a single sample in a study of T cells in Graves' hyperthyroidism and ophthalmopathy. Each CDR3 protein is one row after TCRdb ran MiXCR on the multiplex PCR reads. The profile shows more than 250,000 distinct CDR3 sequences, nearly 15% of them singletons. Sequences were obtained from blood. These receptors came from a woman aged 45-60 years with Graves' hyperthyroidism that later progressed to Graves' ophthalmopathy. Both conserved end residues are part of each CDR3. Each record gives: D gene, V gene, J gene, clone size, CDR3 protein, CDR3 DNA. The D gene is left open where the match is weak. Clone size, where shown, is once, few, many, or a class for clones that have expanded.

TRBD2	TRBV12-3/TRBV12-4	TRBJ2-1	many	CASKGLAGDEQFF	TGTGCCAGCAAAGGACTAGCGGGAGATGAGCAGTTCTTC
TRBD2	TRBV20-1	TRBJ2-1	few	CSVGLASYNEQFF	TGCAGTGTCGGACTAGCGTCCTACAATGAGCAGTTCTTC
NA	TRBV2	TRBJ2-1	many	CASSLTWYNEQFF	TGTGCCAGCAGTCTAACGTGGTACAATGAGCAGTTCTTC
NA	TRBV20-1	TRBJ2-5	many	CSGEDYKETQYF	TGCAGTGGGGAGGACTACAAAGAGACCCAGTACTTC
NA	TRBV6-1	TRBJ1-3	NA	CASKEAAGSGNTIYF	TGTGCCAGCAAAGAGGCAGCGGGTTCTGGAAACACCATATATTTT
NA	TRBV6-1	TRBJ1-4	many	CASRRRGGEKLFF	TGTGCCAGCAGAAGGAGGGGCGGGGAAAAACTGTTTTTT
TRBD2	TRBV20-1	TRBJ2-1	many	CSARDTLAGGDEQFF	TGCAGTGCTAGAGATACACTAGCGGGGGGAGATGAGCAGTTCTTC
TRBD2	TRBV6-1	TRBJ2-5	many	CASSEAYSGGHQETQYF	TGTGCCAGCAGTGAAGCCTACTCGGGAGGGCACCAAGAGACCCAGTACTTC
TRBD1	TRBV28	TRBJ1-1	NA	CASIERGLNTEAFF	TGTGCCAGTATAGAGAGGGGGCTGAACACTGAAGCTTTCTTT
NA	TRBV10-3	TRBJ2-2	NA	CAITGLVGGELFF	TGTGCCATCACGGGGCTAGTGGGCGGGGAGCTGTTTTTT
NA	TRBV9	TRBJ2-3	NA	CASSAQQGFTDTQYF	TGTGCCAGCAGCGCGCAACAGGGATTCACAGATACGCAGTATTTT
NA	TRBV20-1	TRBJ2-1	NA	CSASPFRGSSCNEQFF	TGCAGTGCTAGCCCTTTTAGGGGGAGCTCCTGCAATGAGCAGTTCTTC
NA	TRBV27	TRBJ2-7	many	CASSLLGHEQYF	TGTGCCAGCAGCCTACTAGGCCACGAGCAGTACTTC
TRBD1	TRBV3-1	TRBJ1-1	many	CASSHPRTGENTEAFF	TGTGCCAGCAGCCACCCGAGGACAGGGGAGAACACTGAAGCTTTCTTT
TRBD2	TRBV6-1	TRBJ2-2	many	CASSFLAGPTGELFF	TGTGCCAGCAGTTTCCTAGCGGGGCCCACCGGGGAGCTGTTTTTT
NA	TRBV13	TRBJ1-2	many	CASRDDPGHGYTF	TGTGCCAGCAGGGACGATCCAGGCCATGGCTACACCTTC
TRBD1	TRBV30	TRBJ1-5	many	CAWSAGGNQPKHF	TGTGCCTGGAGCGCAGGGGGAAATCAGCCCAAGCATTTT
NA	TRBV24-1	TRBJ2-7	NA	CATSSGGDSYEQYF	TGTGCCACCAGTTCTGGAGGGGACTCCTACGAGCAGTACTTC
NA	TRBV14	TRBJ2-3	many	CASSQHGIDTQYF	TGTGCCAGCAGCCAACACGGGATTGATACGCAGTATTTT
NA	TRBV2	TRBJ2-5	many	CASSAHQETQYF	TGTGCCAGCAGTGCACATCAAGAGACCCAGTACTTC
NA	TRBV20-1	TRBJ1-4	NA	CSARSTSPTNEKLFF	TGCAGTGCTAGGTCGACATCGCCAACTAATGAAAAACTGTTTTTT
TRBD1	TRBV24-1	TRBJ2-5	NA	CATSDLGTGQEETQYF	TGTGCCACCAGTGATTTGGGGACAGGCCAGGAAGAGACCCAGTACTTC
NA	TRBV9	TRBJ2-7	many	CASSSGGSFYEQYF	TGTGCCAGCAGCTCCGGGGGAAGTTTCTACGAGCAGTACTTC
NA	TRBV20-1	TRBJ1-1	many	CSASSSNTEAFF	TGCAGTGCTTCTTCTTCGAACACTGAAGCTTTCTTT
TRBD2	TRBV18	TRBJ2-7	many	CASSNGEGREQYF	TGTGCCAGCTCAAACGGGGAGGGTCGCGAGCAGTACTTC
NA	TRBV7-9	TRBJ1-2	NA	CASRDSYGYTF	TGTGCCAGCAGGGACAGCTATGGCTACACCTTC
TRBD2	TRBV10-2	TRBJ2-3	many	CASSPAGGADTQYF	TGCGCCAGCAGTCCAGCGGGAGGGGCAGATACGCAGTATTTT